This entry concerns a single T cell receptor (beta chain). Other DNA sequences in the same sample also yield this CDR3. The data were taken from a study of blood T cell repertoires in COVID-19. Profiling relied on immunoSEQ multiplex PCR, and the TCRdb table lists in-frame clones only, not all of them. The repertoire holds around 700,000 clones, approximately 90% seen once, with over 0.2% in the top ten. CDR3 length: 13 amino acids. CDR1 and CDR2 from the germline V gene are SGHRS and YFSETQ. V shed 3 bases, J shed 7 bases, and the junction held 4 bases outside the gene matches. This sequence joins TRBV5-1 and TRBJ1-2; 9 nucleotides agree with TRBD1. The receptor was isolated from a woman under 30 with acute or convalescent COVID-19. Sequenced sample: peripheral blood. CDR3 loop: CASSSTGGGGYTF. In DNA form, the CDR3 reads TGCGCCAGCAGCTCGACAGGGGGAGGTGGCTACACCTTC.